Following are 27 T cell receptor beta chains from one sample sequenced in a study of lymphopenia after photon versus proton radiotherapy. Clones were sequenced by immunoSEQ multiplex PCR, and TCRdb holds only the in-frame ones, with some missing. Of about 61,000 clones detected, approximately 84% appear once; the ten largest clones hold roughly 2.1%. This material consisted of peripheral blood, taken from a patient treated with photon-based radiotherapy. The receptors were gathered from a middle-aged man with gastric cancer.

The rearrangement uses TRBV7-3 and TRBJ2-7; maybe TRBD2 (6 bases). Trimming took off 2 bases at V and 6 bases at J, with 8 bases between the two ends. CDR1 SGHTA and CDR2 FQGTGA come from the germline V gene. The CDR3 sequence is 12 residues long. CDR3 loop: CASSLQGGEQYF. In DNA, the CDR3 is TGTGCCAGCAGCTTACAGGGAGGCGAGCAGTACTTC.

The rearrangement links TRBV6-6 to TRBJ2-1, with a weak D call TRBD2 (7 bases). V shed 0 bases and J shed 15 bases, with 12 bases lying between them. The CDR3 is 12 amino acids. The germline V gene encodes CDR1 MNHNY and CDR2 SVGAGI (reference sequence). In DNA, the CDR3 is TGTGCCAGCAGTTACTCGAATGGGGGGGCGTTCTTC. Amino acid sequence: CASSYSNGGAFF.

The chain is built from TRBV30 and TRBJ2-7; unclear D gene. Germline V gives CDR1 GTSNPN, CDR2 SVGIG (reference sequence). The CDR3 is 12 residues long. V was cut by 3 bases and J by 0 bases, with 6 bases left in between. The CDR3 here is CAWRHSSYEQYF. The DNA of the CDR3 is TGTGCCTGGAGGCACAGCTCCTACGAGCAGTACTTC.

This rearrangement joins TRBV7-6 to TRBJ1-1, with 8 positions matching TRBD1. The V and J ends lost 5 bases and 1 base, in that order; junction bases with no gene match: 6. Germline V gene data show CDR1 as SGHVS and CDR2 as FNYEAQ. This CDR3 contains 15 residues. CDR3 DNA sequence: TGTGCCAGCAGCCAAGACACAGGGGGGAACACTGAAGCTTTCTTT. Its protein product is CASSQDTGGNTEAFF.

This chain joins TRBV5-6 and TRBJ1-2; possibly TRBD1 for D (6 bases). The CDR3 extends over 14 amino acids. With 3 bases removed from V and 4 bases from J, the gap between germline ends came to 13 bases. The V gene's germline CDR1 is SGHDT and CDR2 YYEEEE. DNA for the CDR3: TGTGCCAGCAGCTCCGTCCCAGGGGCCTATGGCTACACCTTC. Protein sequence: CASSSVPGAYGYTF.

A single count supports this clone. The chain links TRBV12-5 to TRBJ1-4, with D possibly being TRBD1 (6 bases). Trimming removed 0 bases from V and 0 bases from J, with 20 bases in between. The CDR3 has 20 amino acids. The germline V gene encodes CDR1 LGHNT and CDR2 FRNRAP. CDR3 DNA sequence: TGTGCTAGTGGTTTGGTACACCCGGGGTACAGGGCTGCAACTAATGAAAAACTGTTTTTT. Residues: CASGLVHPGYRAATNEKLFF.

The chain combines TRBV27 with TRBJ1-2; D unclear. The CDR3 has 14 amino acids. The V gene lost 6 bases and the J gene lost 1 base, with 12 bases spanning the gap. Per germline, CDR1 MNHEY and CDR2 SMNVEV (reference sequence). This CDR3 is CASRLTGFNYGYTF. The CDR3, as DNA: TGTGCCAGCAGGCTTACGGGGTTTAACTATGGCTACACCTTC.

V is TRBV10-3 and J is TRBJ1-5; D gene unclear. V gave up 0 bases and J gave up 3 bases, with 9 bases separating them. CDR3 length: 15 residues. Germline V gene lookup returns CDR1 ENHRY and CDR2 SYGVKD. CDR3 coding DNA: TGTGCCATCAGTGAGTCTTTGGGATACAATCAGCCCCAGCATTTT. Translated, it gives CAISESLGYNQPQHF.

The V call is TRBV5-6, the J call TRBJ1-4; the D gene is possibly TRBD1 (5 bases). Per the germline V gene, CDR1 is SGHDT and CDR2 is YYEEEE. V lost 4 bases and J 0 bases, leaving 19 bases between the germline ends. This CDR3 has 18 residues. The CDR3 loop is CASSTLDNLKSTNEKLFF. The CDR3 coding sequence is TGTGCCAGCAGCACCTTGGACAATTTGAAGTCAACTAATGAAAAACTGTTTTTT.

This clone has only a few counts. V usage is TRBV4-1 and J usage is TRBJ1-1; a possible D gene is TRBD1 (5 bases). Germline CDR1 is MGHRA and CDR2 is YSYEKL. V shed 2 bases and J shed 4 bases, with 11 bases lying between them. CDR3 size: 14 residues. CDR3 loop: CASSQRTQGTEAFF. The CDR3 DNA follows: TGCGCCAGCAGCCAAAGAACGCAGGGCACTGAAGCTTTCTTT.

The gene calls are TRBV7-6 and TRBJ1-6, with D perhaps TRBD1 (5 bases). Trimming removed 5 bases from V and 6 bases from J, with 14 bases in between. The CDR3 has 15 amino acids. CDR1 and CDR2 from the germline V gene are SGHVS and FNYEAQ. The chain's CDR3 is CASSLGRVGNSPLHF. CDR3 DNA sequence: TGTGCCAGCAGCCTCGGCAGGGTGGGTAATTCACCCCTCCACTTT.

This clone turned up a few times. V is TRBV19 and J is TRBJ1-2; weak D call: TRBD1 (5 bases). CDR3 size: 11 residues. Germline-derived CDR1 and CDR2 are LNHDA and SQIVND (reference sequence). V was trimmed by 10 bases and J by 8 bases, leaving 14 bases between them. CDR3 loop: CAIRTSPGYTF. The CDR3 coding sequence is TGTGCCATCAGGACATCCCCAGGCTACACCTTC.

The J gene is TRBJ2-1, the V gene TRBV2; 11 bases fit TRBD1. The CDR3 runs to 15 residues. With 4 bases clipped from V and 4 bases from J, the junction kept 3 bases outside the gene matches. Germline V lookup: CDR1 SNHLY, CDR2 FYNNEI. The CDR3, as DNA: TGTGCCAGCAGTGCGGGACAGGGGGGGTACAATGAGCAGTTCTTC. Its translation: CASSAGQGGYNEQFF.

V is TRBV27 and J is TRBJ2-7, with 8 bases matching TRBD1. V was clipped by 3 bases and J by 5 bases; unmatched bases: 6. The CDR3 is 14 residues long. Germline-derived CDR1 and CDR2 are MNHEY and SMNVEV (reference sequence). The DNA for the CDR3 is TGTGCCAGCAGTTTCGGGACAGGCAGCCACGAGCAGTACTTC. Residues: CASSFGTGSHEQYF.

The V call is TRBV5-1, the J call TRBJ2-7; no firm D call. Germline values: CDR1 SGHRS, CDR2 YFSETQ. This CDR3 has 13 amino acids. Trimming left V 0 bases short and J 10 bases short, with 14 bases between. The CDR3 sequence is CASSLDNPSLQYF. The CDR3 nucleotides read TGCGCCAGCAGCTTGGACAATCCGAGTTTACAGTACTTC.

The chain uses TRBV4-1 and TRBJ1-2; D gene unclear. Germline V CDR1 and CDR2: MGHRA, YSYEKL. Trimming removed 0 bases from V and 1 base from J, with 9 bases in between. The CDR3 sequence is 15 residues long. CDR3 nucleotide sequence: TGCGCCAGCAGCCAAGAATTCTTGATTAACTATGGCTACACCTTC. It yields the protein CASSQEFLINYGYTF.

The V call is TRBV27, the J call TRBJ1-2; D is perhaps TRBD1 (5 bases). Trimming stripped 6 bases from V and 9 bases from J, with 17 bases between. Germline values: CDR1 MNHEY, CDR2 SMNVEV (reference sequence). CDR3 size: 13 residues. The CDR3 region is CASRVGPRVRYTF. In DNA form, the CDR3 reads TGTGCCAGCAGAGTAGGACCCAGGGTACGCTACACCTTC.

The rearrangement links TRBV7-2 to TRBJ2-7; maybe TRBD2 (6 bases). The CDR3 totals 16 residues. V was shortened by 1 base and J by 7 bases, with 20 bases between the two germline ends. Germline V gene data show CDR1 as SGHTA and CDR2 as FQGNSA. In DNA, the CDR3 is TGTGCCAGCAGCTTAGAGAATTTCGGCTCACGGGGGGAGCAGTACTTC. The encoded protein is CASSLENFGSRGEQYF. Full variable domain (outside the CDR3, taken from reference TRBV7-2 and TRBJ2-7): GAGVSQSPSNKVTEKGKDVELRCDPISGHTALYWYRQSLGQGLEFLIYFQGNSAPDKSGLPSDRFSAERTGGSVSTLTIQRTQQEDSAVYLCASSLENFGSRGEQYFGPGTRLTVT.

This clone occurred once. The genes are TRBV30 and TRBJ2-1, with D perhaps assigned TRBD1 or TRBD2 (5 bases each). This CDR3 comprises 13 residues. Germline loops: CDR1 GTSNPN, CDR2 SVGIG (reference sequence). The V end was cut by 8 bases, the J end by 2 bases, with 13 bases between. The CDR3 DNA sequence: TGTGCCGCTTCCGGGACCCCCTACAATGAGCAGTTCTTC. It translates to CAASGTPYNEQFF.

The J gene is TRBJ2-2, the V gene TRBV7-9; D may be TRBD2 (6 bases). The ends were cut back, 6 bases at V and 6 bases at J, with 23 bases in the middle. CDR1 and CDR2 (germline): SEHNR, FQNEAQ (reference sequence). The CDR3 is made up of 17 amino acids. CDR3 DNA: TGTGCCAGCAGGGGCCGGGACTCCGTAGTTGGCGCCGGGGAGCTGTTTTTT. Amino acids: CASRGRDSVVGAGELFF.

The chain couples TRBV6-1 to TRBJ1-3, with 9 positions matching TRBD1. J lost 2 bases, V lost 7 bases, and 6 bases had no gene match. This CDR3 contains 15 residues. The germline V gene has CDR1 MNHNS and CDR2 SASEGT. The CDR3 DNA sequence: TGTGCCAGCAATCTGGGACAGGGAGCTGGAAACACCATATATTTT. Its translation: CASNLGQGAGNTIYF.

The CDR3 DNA sequence: TGTGCCAGCAGCTTTTTCGCCGAGACCCAGTACTTC. Its translation is CASSFFAETQYF. This sequence joins TRBV7-8 and TRBJ2-5, with D unclear. CDR3 length: 12 amino acids. CDR1 is SGHVS, CDR2 FQNEAQ, per germline. Trimming removed 3 bases at V and 5 bases at J, with 7 bases between.

The rearrangement uses TRBV4-1 and TRBJ2-3, with a tentative D call TRBD2 (5 bases). Between the trimmed V and J ends, which lost 4 bases and 0 bases, there was a span of 14 bases. Germline assignment: CDR1 MGHRA and CDR2 YSYEKL. The CDR3 length is 16 residues. CDR3 region: CASSPNVGLSTDTQYF. The CDR3 DNA is TGCGCCAGCAGCCCGAACGTTGGACTTAGCACAGATACGCAGTATTTT.

V gene TRBV27 combines with J gene TRBJ2-5, with TRBD1 matching over 7 bases. The V gene end was trimmed by 4 bases and the J gene end by 2 bases; junction bases not matched to a gene: 4. The germline V gene has CDR1 MNHEY and CDR2 SMNVEV (reference sequence). The CDR3 contains 14 residues. The CDR3 region is CASSWAQGQETQYF. The CDR3 nucleotides are TGTGCCAGCAGTTGGGCACAGGGGCAAGAGACCCAGTACTTC.

The genes are TRBV12-5 and TRBJ1-6; 7 bases agree with TRBD1. The CDR3 length is 16 residues. Germline CDR1 is LGHNT and CDR2 is FRNRAP. V lost 2 bases to trimming and J lost 11 bases; unmatched junction nucleotides: 12. CDR3 in amino acids: CASGLSLPRQGAPLHF. The CDR3 DNA follows: TGTGCTAGTGGTTTGTCCCTGCCCCGACAGGGTGCACCCCTCCACTTT.

The chain has TRBV11-2 and TRBJ2-5, with D maybe TRBD1 (6 bases). CDR1 SGHAT and CDR2 FQNNGV come from the germline V gene. V lost 1 base to trimming and J lost 0 bases, with 9 bases between them. The CDR3 length is 15 residues. The CDR3 DNA reads as TGTGCCAGCAGCTTAGGGGGGCTAGACCAAGAGACCCAGTACTTC. It encodes CASSLGGLDQETQYF.

This clone appeared a single time. The rearrangement links TRBV18 to TRBJ2-2, with D hard to call. V dropped 3 bases and J dropped 2 bases, with 10 bases sitting between them. CDR3 length: 15 residues. The germline gives CDR1 KGHSH, CDR2 LQKENI. The CDR3 loop reads CASSPGFLNTGELFF. In DNA form, the CDR3 reads TGTGCCAGCTCACCCGGTTTCCTTAACACCGGGGAGCTGTTTTTT. Full variable domain (rest looked up from reference TRBV18 and TRBJ2-2): NAGVMQNPRHLVRRRGQEARLRCSPMKGHSHVYWYRQLPEEGLKFMVYLQKENIIDESGMPKERFSAEFPKEGPSILRIQQVVRGDSAAYFCASSPGFLNTGELFFGEGSRLTVL.